Following are 20 T cell receptor beta chains from one sample sequenced in a study of shared clonotypes between healthy human individuals. The table came from immunoSEQ multiplex PCR; TCRdb's copy has only in-frame clones and leaves some out. The sample shows around 1.6 million clones, around 98% of them seen only once. Sequencing used naive CD4+ T cells sorted from blood. Noted subset: CD45RA+ positively selected. The origin of the receptors is a man aged 25 to 40 in good health.

V is TRBV2 and J is TRBJ2-7; 7 bases match TRBD2. CDR1 SNHLY and CDR2 FYNNEI come from the germline V gene. The CDR3 is 14 residues long. V lost 11 bases, J lost 6 bases, and 16 bases stayed unmatched. CDR3 nucleotide sequence: TGTGCCGGGGGTAAGAGCGGGAAAAATGTCGAGCAGTACTTC. This sequence encodes CAGGKSGKNVEQYF.

The chain couples TRBV6-4 to TRBJ2-3, with 8 bases aligning to TRBD2. The trim removed 5 bases at V and 0 bases at J, leaving 4 bases unmatched. The germline V gene has CDR1 MRHNA and CDR2 SNTAGT. The CDR3 is made up of 15 amino acids. The CDR3 sequence is CASSPQRESTDTQYF. CDR3 bases: TGTGCCAGCAGTCCTCAGCGGGAGAGCACAGATACGCAGTATTTT.

The chain joins TRBV9 to TRBJ2-3, with D possibly being TRBD2 (7 bases). The CDR3 covers 16 residues. Germline V lookup: CDR1 SGDLS, CDR2 YYNGEE. V lost 4 bases, J lost 3 bases, and 18 bases lay in between. The CDR3 coding sequence is TGTGCCAGCAGCTTTATTCCAGGGAGGGGGACAGATACGCAGTATTTT. The encoded protein is CASSFIPGRGTDTQYF.

The V call is TRBV2, the J call TRBJ2-1; possible D gene TRBD1, 5 bases. Trimming cost V 7 bases and J 5 bases, with 12 bases left between them. There are 13 residues in the CDR3. Germline CDR1 is SNHLY and CDR2 is FYNNEI. In DNA, the CDR3 is TGTGCCAGCAACCAGGGTGGGGACAATGAGCAGTTCTTC. This encodes CASNQGGDNEQFF.

J is TRBJ2-2 and V is TRBV11-3; a possible D gene is TRBD2 (5 bases). With 5 bases removed from V and 5 bases from J, the gap between germline ends came to 9 bases. This CDR3 is 13 amino acids long. The germline V gene encodes CDR1 SGHNT and CDR2 YENEEA. The CDR3 sequence: CASSVWETGELFF. The CDR3 DNA follows: TGTGCCAGCAGCGTATGGGAGACCGGGGAGCTGTTTTTT.

The chain is built from TRBV10-3 and TRBJ2-3; D is perhaps TRBD2 (6 bases). Germline CDR1 is ENHRY and CDR2 is SYGVKD. The germline V and J ends were trimmed by 4 bases and 6 bases, with 23 bases remaining between them. CDR3 size: 17 residues. CDR3 in amino acids: CAISVVPAALGRDTQYF. The CDR3 DNA follows: TGTGCCATCAGTGTAGTGCCAGCCGCCTTGGGGAGGGATACGCAGTATTTT.

This chain links TRBV25-1 with TRBJ2-7, with D hard to call. The CDR3 contains 11 residues. The germline CDR1 and CDR2 sequences are MGHDK and SYGVNS. Trimming removed 4 bases from V and 6 bases from J, with 7 bases in between. The CDR3 bases are TGTGCCAGCAGTGGTAGTCGCGAGCAGTACTTC. This sequence encodes CASSGSREQYF.

V and J are TRBV29-1 and TRBJ1-1; D uncertain. There are 14 residues in the CDR3. Germline loops: CDR1 SQVTM, CDR2 ANQGSEA. V was cut by 3 bases and J by 1 base, with 12 bases left in between. The CDR3: CSVEDGRSNTEAFF. Here the CDR3 DNA reads TGCAGCGTTGAGGACGGACGTTCGAACACTGAAGCTTTCTTT.

The chain uses TRBV12-5 and TRBJ2-7, with TRBD1 identical over 10 bases. This CDR3 comprises 16 residues. Unmatched junction bases numbered 11, after V lost 4 bases and J lost 5 bases. CDR1 and CDR2 from the germline V gene are LGHNT and FRNRAP. The CDR3 loop reads CASGWWDRGVSHEQYF. The CDR3 nucleotides read TGTGCTAGTGGTTGGTGGGACAGGGGAGTTTCCCACGAGCAGTACTTC.

The genes are TRBV5-8 and TRBJ2-3, with TRBD2 matching 8 bases. The CDR3 spans 15 residues. The germline V gene has CDR1 SGHTS and CDR2 YDEGEE. Losses at the gene ends were 0 bases for V and 5 bases for J; bases not matched to a gene: 5. In DNA, the CDR3 is TGTGCCAGCAGCTTGGGGACGGCGGGAGGAGATACGCAGTATTTT. Translation: CASSLGTAGGDTQYF.

This chain links TRBV28 with TRBJ2-2; D possibly corresponds to TRBD1 (5 bases). V shed 9 bases and J shed 6 bases, with 17 bases lying between them. The CDR3 has 14 amino acids. Germline loops: CDR1 MDHEN, CDR2 SYDVKM. The CDR3 DNA is TGTGCCAGTCTTTCAGGGTTAGTCCCCGGGGAGCTGTTTTTT. It translates to CASLSGLVPGELFF.

This rearrangement joins TRBV12-5 to TRBJ2-1; D remains ambiguous. The CDR3 extends over 14 amino acids. Trimming shortened V by 5 bases and J by 2 bases, and 10 bases separated the two germline ends. Germline V lookup: CDR1 LGHNT, CDR2 FRNRAP. The CDR3 reads CASGTAAPYNEQFF. In DNA form, the CDR3 reads TGTGCTAGTGGTACTGCGGCTCCCTACAATGAGCAGTTCTTC.

This CDR3 reads CASSVGGLAGDVAKNIQYF. DNA for the CDR3: TGTGCCAGCAGCGTAGGAGGACTAGCGGGAGATGTAGCCAAAAACATTCAGTACTTC. The chain couples TRBV9 to TRBJ2-4, with TRBD2 matching over 13 bases. The germline V gene encodes CDR1 SGDLS and CDR2 YYNGEE. The CDR3 is 19 residues long. V was pared by 0 bases and J by 0 bases, with 6 bases of the junction left unmatched.

The chain uses TRBV7-6 and TRBJ2-1; 9 nucleotides match TRBD1. CDR1 SGHVS and CDR2 FNYEAQ come from the germline V gene. This CDR3 is 13 amino acids long. The J segment lost 10 bases and the V segment lost 5 bases, leaving 6 bases of the junction unmatched. The DNA for the CDR3 is TGTGCCAGCAGCCTTACAGGGGGCTGGGAGCAGTTCTTC. Protein: CASSLTGGWEQFF.

Remarks on this clone: The sample contains more than one DNA sequence encoding this CDR3. V is TRBV6-5 and J is TRBJ2-5; D might be TRBD2 (5 bases). V lost 2 bases and J 1 base, leaving 8 bases between the germline ends. The CDR3 runs to 14 residues. Germline assignment: CDR1 MNHEY and CDR2 SVGAGI. As DNA, the CDR3 is TGTGCCAGCAGTTACGCACGGGGCCAAGAGACCCAGTACTTC. This codes for CASSYARGQETQYF.

This clone came up once. The chain uses TRBV10-1 and TRBJ2-3, with 7 nucleotides matching TRBD2. Trimming at V came to 5 bases and at J to 6 bases, leaving 11 bases not matched to a gene. The CDR3 sequence is 15 residues long. The V gene's germline CDR1 is WNHNN and CDR2 SYGVQD (reference sequence). The CDR3 spells CASSSGDGQSDTQYF. The DNA for the CDR3 is TGCGCCAGCAGTAGCGGGGACGGCCAATCTGATACGCAGTATTTT.

With regard to this clone: This sample also contains other DNA sequences that code for the same CDR3. V is TRBV5-1 and J is TRBJ2-5, with a weak D call TRBD1 (5 bases). Germline assignment: CDR1 SGHRS and CDR2 YFSETQ. V was trimmed by 0 bases and J by 4 bases, leaving 7 bases between them. The CDR3 contains 13 residues. The CDR3 sequence is CASSLGQGETQYF. DNA of the CDR3: TGCGCCAGCAGCTTGGGTCAGGGAGAGACCCAGTACTTC.

The rearrangement joins TRBV5-5 to TRBJ2-3; 7 bases are a match to TRBD2. Looked up from germline, CDR1 is SGHKS and CDR2 is YYEKEE (reference sequence). The CDR3 covers 15 residues. The junction had 5 bases not matched to a gene; V was cut back by 4 bases and J by 0 bases. The DNA of the CDR3 is TGTGCCAGCAGCCCCCGGGGGGTAAGCACAGATACGCAGTATTTT. Translating gives CASSPRGVSTDTQYF.

The chain is built from TRBV9 and TRBJ1-1; TRBD1 agrees at 8 bases. Germline trimming cut 0 bases from V and 3 bases from J; bases unmatched to any gene: 7. Germline V CDR1 and CDR2: SGDLS, YYNGEE. The CDR3 runs to 16 residues. The CDR3 is CASSVAPTGDYTEAFF. The CDR3 coding sequence is TGTGCCAGCAGCGTAGCTCCGACAGGGGATTACACTGAAGCTTTCTTT.

The CDR3 sequence: CASSFRHMNTEAFF. The CDR3 DNA reads TGTGCCAGCAGTTTCCGGCATATGAACACTGAAGCTTTCTTT. The genes are TRBV28 and TRBJ1-1; D call uncertain. Trimming took off 3 bases at V and 0 bases at J, with 8 bases between the two ends. Germline values: CDR1 MDHEN, CDR2 SYDVKM. CDR3 size: 14 residues. Using reference TRBV28 and TRBJ1-1 for the parts outside the CDR3, the full variable domain is DVKVTQSSRYLVKRTGEKVFLECVQDMDHENMFWYRQDPGLGLRLIYFSYDVKMKEKGDIPEGYSVSREKKERFSLILESASTNQTSMYLCASSFRHMNTEAFFGQGTRLTVV.